The clone carrying this T cell receptor beta chain was found a few times. Its antigen is as yet unknown. This CDR3 region has 14 residues. The germline gives CDR1 SGHRS, CDR2 YFSETQ. V was pared by 4 bases and J by 6 bases, with 16 bases between. The source of the sample is a study of T-cell memory formation after mild COVID-19. Across the study: Largely, the TCR clusters proved donor specific. Study-wide findings and caveats: The finding that pre-infection memory included some responding clones suggested that cross-reactive memory joined.

TCRdb redid the calling of the 5' RACE reads with MiXCR, one entry per CDR3 protein. This sample has around 250,000 distinct CDR3 sequences, with roughly 16% found just once. Sequences were obtained from PBMCs or a T cell subset sorted from them (not recorded which). This receptor was taken from a man younger than 35 who had mild COVID-19 (a few samples of this study predate the infection). Cell type and time point are not known. The V and J genes are TRBV5-1 and TRBJ1-1; D might be TRBD1 (5 bases). The DNA for the CDR3 is TGCGCCAGCAGCATACAGGTTGACGGCGCTGAAGCTTTCTTT. Amino acids: CASSIQVDGAEAFF.